This T cell receptor delta chain emerged from a study of Vδ1+ human thymocytes. Study findings and constraints: TRD repertoires were essentially private, unlike widely shared TRG clonotypes. Thymic TRG and TRD repertoires appeared highly polyclonal. Thymic delta-chain repertoires held roughly 18% Vdelta2 sequences and few Vdelta3, despite high sort purity. Bulk data may be misread because of unexpected Vdelta2 sequences.

On this clone: Its target is unknown.

Extracted RNA was reverse transcribed into cDNA. CDR3 amplicons came from multiplex PCR with pooled V-gene forward and constant-region reverse primers. TCRdb used CATT to re-call clones from the multiplex PCR reads. The sample includes 24,000 or so delta-chain clones, 29% seen only once; the top ten take around 1.5%. Germline assignment: CDR1 TSWWSYY and CDR2 QGS. The CDR3 has 17 residues. V gave up 6 bases and J gave up 0 bases, with 20 bases separating them. Purity of the sorted Vdelta1+ thymocytes ranged from 98% to 99.6%. Sequences were obtained from Vdelta1+ gamma-delta thymocytes from the thymus. As for subset: FACS-sorted CD3+ TCRalphabeta- TCRVdelta1+ TCRVdelta2- thymocytes. The receptor was isolated from a boy under two years old who had congenital heart surgery. The genes are TRDV1 and TRDJ1; D gene ambiguous. CDR3 protein: CALGAYLQHTYTDKLIF. The CDR3 coding sequence is TGTGCTCTTGGAGCTTACCTCCAACACACGTACACCGATAAACTCATCTTT.